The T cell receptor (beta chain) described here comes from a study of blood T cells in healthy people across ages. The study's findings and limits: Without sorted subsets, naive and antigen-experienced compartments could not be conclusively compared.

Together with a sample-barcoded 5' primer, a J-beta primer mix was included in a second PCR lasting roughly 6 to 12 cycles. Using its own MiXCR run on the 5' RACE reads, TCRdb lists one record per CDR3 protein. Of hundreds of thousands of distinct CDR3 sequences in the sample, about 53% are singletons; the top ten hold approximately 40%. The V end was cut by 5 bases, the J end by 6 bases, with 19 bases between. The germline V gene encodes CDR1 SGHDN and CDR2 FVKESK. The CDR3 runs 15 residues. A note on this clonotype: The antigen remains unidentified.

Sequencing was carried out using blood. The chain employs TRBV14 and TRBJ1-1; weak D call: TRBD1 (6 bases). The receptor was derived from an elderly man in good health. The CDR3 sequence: CASSSSLFRGSEAFF. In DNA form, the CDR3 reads TGTGCCAGCAGCTCCTCACTGTTCAGGGGTTCTGAAGCTTTCTTT.